This record looks at one T cell receptor beta chain sequence and its context. The data belong to a study of shared clonotypes between healthy human individuals. Only in-frame clones appear in the TCRdb table, and some are missing; sequencing was by immunoSEQ multiplex PCR. The sample records a few million clones, roughly 92% being singletons. Sequencing was performed on naive CD4+ T cells from PBMCs. Described subset: CD45RA+ positively selected. This clonotype was obtained from a man aged 18-30 years in good health. Some clones in this sample may be carry-over from other donors' samples.

This CDR3 reads CAWRDRNEQFF. CDR3 nucleotides: TGTGCCTGGAGGGACCGGAATGAGCAGTTCTTC. The chain carries TRBV30 and TRBJ2-1; no firm D call. V lost 3 bases to trimming and J lost 7 bases, with 7 bases between them. In germline, CDR1 is GTSNPN, CDR2 SVGIG (reference sequence). The CDR3 covers 11 residues.